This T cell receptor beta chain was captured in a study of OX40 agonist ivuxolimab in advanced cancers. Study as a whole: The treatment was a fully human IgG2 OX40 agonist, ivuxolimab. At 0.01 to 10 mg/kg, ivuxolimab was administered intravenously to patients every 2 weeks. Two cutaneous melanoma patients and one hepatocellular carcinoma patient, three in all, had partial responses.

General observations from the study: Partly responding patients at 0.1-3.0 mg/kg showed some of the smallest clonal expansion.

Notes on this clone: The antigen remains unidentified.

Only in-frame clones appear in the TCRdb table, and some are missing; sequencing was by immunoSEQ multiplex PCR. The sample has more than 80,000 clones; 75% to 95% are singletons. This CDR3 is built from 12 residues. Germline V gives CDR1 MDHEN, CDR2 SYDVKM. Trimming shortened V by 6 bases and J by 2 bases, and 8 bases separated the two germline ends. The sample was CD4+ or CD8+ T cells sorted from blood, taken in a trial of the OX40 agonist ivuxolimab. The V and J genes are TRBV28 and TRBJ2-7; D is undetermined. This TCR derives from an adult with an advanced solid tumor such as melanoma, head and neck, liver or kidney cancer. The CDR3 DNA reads TGTGCCAGCAGCACTGACGCCTACGAGCAGTACTTC. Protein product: CASSTDAYEQYF.